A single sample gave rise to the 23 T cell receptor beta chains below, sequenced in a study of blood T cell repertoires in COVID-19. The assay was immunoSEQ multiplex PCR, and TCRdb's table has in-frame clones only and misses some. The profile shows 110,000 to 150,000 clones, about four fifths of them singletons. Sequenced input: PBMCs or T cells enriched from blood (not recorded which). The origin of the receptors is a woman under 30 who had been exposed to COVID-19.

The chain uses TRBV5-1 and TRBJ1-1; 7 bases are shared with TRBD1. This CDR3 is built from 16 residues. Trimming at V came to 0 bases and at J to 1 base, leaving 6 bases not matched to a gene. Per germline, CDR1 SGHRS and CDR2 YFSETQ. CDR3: CASSLAGGARNTEAFF. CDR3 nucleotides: TGCGCCAGCAGCTTGGCAGGGGGAGCAAGGAACACTGAAGCTTTCTTT.

CDR3 sequence reads: CASSTASGRANTQYF. DNA for the CDR3: TGTGCCAGCAGCACAGCTAGCGGGAGGGCTAATACGCAGTATTTT. This chain joins TRBV7-3 and TRBJ2-3; 12 nucleotides line up with TRBD2. The CDR3 sequence is 15 residues long. CDR1 and CDR2 from the germline V gene are SGHTA and FQGTGA. J was trimmed by 7 bases and V by 5 bases; bases with no gene match: 7.

This chain's CDR3 is CASDPFFHNVPRWEAFF. The CDR3 DNA reads as TGTGCCAGCGACCCGTTTTTCCACAATGTCCCCCGATGGGAGGCTTTCTTT. This chain uses TRBV25-1 with TRBJ1-1; D uncertain. In germline, CDR1 is MGHDK, CDR2 SYGVNS. The CDR3 is 17 amino acids. Trimming removed 8 bases from V and 11 bases from J, with 33 bases in between.

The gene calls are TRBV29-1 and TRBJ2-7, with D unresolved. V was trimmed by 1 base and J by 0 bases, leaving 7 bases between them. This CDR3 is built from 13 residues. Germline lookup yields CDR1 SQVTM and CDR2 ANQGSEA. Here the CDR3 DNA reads TGCAGCGTTGAAGTCACGAGCTCCTACGAGCAGTACTTC. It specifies CSVEVTSSYEQYF.

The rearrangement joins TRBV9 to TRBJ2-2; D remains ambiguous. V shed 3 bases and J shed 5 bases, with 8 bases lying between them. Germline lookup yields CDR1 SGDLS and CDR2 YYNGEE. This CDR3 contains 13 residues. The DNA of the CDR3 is TGTGCCAGCAGCGAGTACCAGACCGGGGAGCTGTTTTTT. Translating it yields CASSEYQTGELFF.

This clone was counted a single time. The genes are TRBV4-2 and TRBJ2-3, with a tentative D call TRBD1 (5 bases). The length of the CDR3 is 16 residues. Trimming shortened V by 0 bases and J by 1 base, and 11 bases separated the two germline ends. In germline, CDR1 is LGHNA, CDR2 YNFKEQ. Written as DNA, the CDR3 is TGTGCCAGCAGCCAAGATTCTGCCAGGGGCACAGATACGCAGTATTTT. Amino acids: CASSQDSARGTDTQYF.

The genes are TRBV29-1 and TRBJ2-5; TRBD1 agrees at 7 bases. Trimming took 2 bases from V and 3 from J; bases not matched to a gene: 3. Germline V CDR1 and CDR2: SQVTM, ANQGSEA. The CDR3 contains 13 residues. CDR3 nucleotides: TGCAGCGTTGAATTGGACAGGAAAGAGACCCAGTACTTC. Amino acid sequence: CSVELDRKETQYF.

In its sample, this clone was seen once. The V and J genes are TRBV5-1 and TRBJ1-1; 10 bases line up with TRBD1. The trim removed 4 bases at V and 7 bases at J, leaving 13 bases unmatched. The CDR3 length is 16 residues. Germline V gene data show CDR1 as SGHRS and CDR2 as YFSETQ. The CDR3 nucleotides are TGCGCCAGCAGCCGACAGGGGGCTGGAATTAGTGGTGAAGCTTTCTTT. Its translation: CASSRQGAGISGEAFF.

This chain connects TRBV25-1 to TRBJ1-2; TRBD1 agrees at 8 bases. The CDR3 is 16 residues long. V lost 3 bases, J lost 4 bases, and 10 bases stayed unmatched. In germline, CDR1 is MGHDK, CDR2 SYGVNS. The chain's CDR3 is CASSDLQGQGGYGYTF. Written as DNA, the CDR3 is TGTGCCAGCAGTGACCTGCAAGGACAGGGAGGCTATGGCTACACCTTC.

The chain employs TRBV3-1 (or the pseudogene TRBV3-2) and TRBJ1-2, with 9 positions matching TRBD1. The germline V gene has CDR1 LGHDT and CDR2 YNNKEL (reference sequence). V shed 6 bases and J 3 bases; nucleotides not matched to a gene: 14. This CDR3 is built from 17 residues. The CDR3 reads CASRSVINRGLDYGYTF. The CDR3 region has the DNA TGTGCCAGCAGATCCGTCATAAACAGGGGGCTTGACTATGGCTACACCTTC.

CDR3 loop: CASSQVWRENRYEQYF. The CDR3 coding sequence is TGTGCCAGCAGCCAAGTGTGGCGGGAGAATCGGTACGAGCAGTACTTC. The chain uses TRBV3-1 (or the pseudogene TRBV3-2) and TRBJ2-7, with 7 bases aligning to TRBD2. The CDR3 runs to 16 residues. Germline V gives CDR1 LGHDT, CDR2 YNNKEL (reference sequence). V trimming: 1 base; J trimming: 4 bases; junction bases outside the gene matches: 10.

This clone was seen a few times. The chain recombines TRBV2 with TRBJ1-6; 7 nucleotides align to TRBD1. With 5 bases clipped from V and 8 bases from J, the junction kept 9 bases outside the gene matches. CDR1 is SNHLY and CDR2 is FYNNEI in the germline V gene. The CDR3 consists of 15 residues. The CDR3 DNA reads TGTGCCAGCAGTCCATGGGGGACAGAGGATTCACCCCTCCACTTT. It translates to CASSPWGTEDSPLHF.

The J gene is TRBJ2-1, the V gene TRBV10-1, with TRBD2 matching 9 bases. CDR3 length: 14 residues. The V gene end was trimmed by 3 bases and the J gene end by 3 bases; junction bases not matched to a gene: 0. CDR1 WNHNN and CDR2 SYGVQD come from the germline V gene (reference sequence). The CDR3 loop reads CASSDSGGYNEQFF. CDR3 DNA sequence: TGCGCCAGCAGTGATAGCGGGGGCTACAATGAGCAGTTCTTC.

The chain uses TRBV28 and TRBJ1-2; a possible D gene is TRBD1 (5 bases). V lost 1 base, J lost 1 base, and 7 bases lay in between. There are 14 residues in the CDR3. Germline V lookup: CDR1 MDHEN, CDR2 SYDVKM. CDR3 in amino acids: CASSLLGVNYGYTF. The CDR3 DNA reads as TGTGCCAGCAGTTTATTAGGGGTTAACTATGGCTACACCTTC.

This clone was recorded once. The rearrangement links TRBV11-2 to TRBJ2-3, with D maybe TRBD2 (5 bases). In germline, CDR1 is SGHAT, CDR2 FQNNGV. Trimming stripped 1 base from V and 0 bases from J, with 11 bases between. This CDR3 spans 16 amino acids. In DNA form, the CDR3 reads TGTGCCAGCAGCTTAGTCGGGGTTGGTAGCACAGATACGCAGTATTTT. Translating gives CASSLVGVGSTDTQYF.

The CDR3 DNA sequence: TGTGCCAGCCGAGGCATGGACAATGAGCAGTTCTTC. Encoded protein: CASRGMDNEQFF. This chain joins TRBV11-2 and TRBJ2-1; D remains ambiguous. Deletions cut 8 bases from V and 5 bases from J, with 10 bases between. From germline, CDR1 is SGHAT and CDR2 FQNNGV. This CDR3 comprises 12 residues.

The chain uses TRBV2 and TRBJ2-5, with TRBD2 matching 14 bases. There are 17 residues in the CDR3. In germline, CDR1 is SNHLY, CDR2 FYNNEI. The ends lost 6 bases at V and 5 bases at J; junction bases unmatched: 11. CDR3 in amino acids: CASRSGTSGRLWETQYF. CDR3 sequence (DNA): TGTGCCAGCAGGTCCGGGACTAGCGGGAGACTTTGGGAGACCCAGTACTTC.

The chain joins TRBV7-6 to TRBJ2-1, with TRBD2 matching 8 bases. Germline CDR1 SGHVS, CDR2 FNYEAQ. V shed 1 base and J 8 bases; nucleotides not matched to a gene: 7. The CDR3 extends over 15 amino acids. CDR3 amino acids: CASSLDTGGAYEQFF. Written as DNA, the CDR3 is TGTGCCAGCAGCTTAGACACGGGAGGGGCTTATGAGCAGTTCTTC.

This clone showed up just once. The CDR3 nucleotides are TGTGCCAGCAGCTTAGAGGGACAGGAGGGGCAAGAGACCCAGTACTTC. It yields the protein CASSLEGQEGQETQYF. This chain connects TRBV11-1 to TRBJ2-5, with 8 bases aligning to TRBD1. The CDR3 covers 16 residues. Germline CDR1 SGHAT, CDR2 FQDESV (reference sequence). V was clipped by 1 base and J by 2 bases; unmatched bases: 6.

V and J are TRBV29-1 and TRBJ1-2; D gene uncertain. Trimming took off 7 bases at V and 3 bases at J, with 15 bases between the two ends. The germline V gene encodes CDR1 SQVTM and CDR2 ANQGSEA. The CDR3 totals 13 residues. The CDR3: CSAFDGLYYGYTF. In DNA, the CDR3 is TGCAGCGCCTTCGATGGGCTATACTATGGCTACACCTTC.

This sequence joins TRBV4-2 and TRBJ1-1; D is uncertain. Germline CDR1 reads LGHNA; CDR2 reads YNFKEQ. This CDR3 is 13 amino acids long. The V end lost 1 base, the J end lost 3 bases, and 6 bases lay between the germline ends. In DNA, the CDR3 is TGTGCCAGCAGCCAAGTGGGAGACACTGAAGCTTTCTTT. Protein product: CASSQVGDTEAFF.

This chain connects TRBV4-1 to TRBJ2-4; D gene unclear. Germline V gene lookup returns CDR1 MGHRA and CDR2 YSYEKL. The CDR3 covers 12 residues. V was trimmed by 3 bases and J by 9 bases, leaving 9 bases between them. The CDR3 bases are TGCGCCAGCAGCCAGCCTAGAAGCATTCAGTACTTC. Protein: CASSQPRSIQYF.

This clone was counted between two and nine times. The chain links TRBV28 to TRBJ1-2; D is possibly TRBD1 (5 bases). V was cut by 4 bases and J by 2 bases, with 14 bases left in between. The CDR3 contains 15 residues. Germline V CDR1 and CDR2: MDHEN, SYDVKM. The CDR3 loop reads CASSSGGADNYGYTF. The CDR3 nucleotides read TGTGCCAGCAGTTCGGGAGGGGCAGACAACTATGGCTACACCTTC.